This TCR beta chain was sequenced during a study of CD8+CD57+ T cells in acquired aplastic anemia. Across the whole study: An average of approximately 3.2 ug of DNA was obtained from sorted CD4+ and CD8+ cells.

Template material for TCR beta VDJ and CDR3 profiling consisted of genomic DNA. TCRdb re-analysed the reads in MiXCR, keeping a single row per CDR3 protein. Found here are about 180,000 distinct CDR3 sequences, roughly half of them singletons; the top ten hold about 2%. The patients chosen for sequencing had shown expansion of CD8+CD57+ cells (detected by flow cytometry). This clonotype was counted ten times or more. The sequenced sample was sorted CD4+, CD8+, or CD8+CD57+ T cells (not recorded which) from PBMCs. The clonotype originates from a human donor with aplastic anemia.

Here the CDR3 DNA reads TGCAGTGCTCCTCGACAGGGGTCTGGGACCCAGTACTTC. Protein product: CSAPRQGSGTQYF. V is TRBV20-1 and J is TRBJ2-5; 8 bases agree with TRBD1. Germline-derived CDR1 and CDR2 are DFQATT and SNEGSKA (reference sequence). This CDR3 contains 13 residues. With V trimmed by 5 bases and J by 7 bases, 9 bases remained unmatched.